The 24 T cell receptor beta chains below come from one sample, sequenced in a study of blood T cell repertoires in COVID-19. This table comes from immunoSEQ multiplex PCR, and its TCRdb copy is limited to in-frame clones, with some not included. The sample has about 150,000 clones, 70% to 90% seen once. Sequenced sample: peripheral blood. The source is a woman in her fifties or sixties with COVID-19, enrolled during active disease.

The rearrangement uses TRBV7-9 and TRBJ2-2; 8 positions agree with TRBD1. The CDR3 is 16 residues long. Losses at the gene ends were 4 bases for V and 7 bases for J; bases not matched to a gene: 11. CDR1 and CDR2 from the germline V gene are SEHNR and FQNEAQ (reference sequence). CDR3 sequence: CASSSRGLGFSGELFF. The CDR3, as DNA: TGTGCCAGCAGCTCCAGGGGGCTTGGGTTCAGCGGGGAGCTGTTTTTT.

CDR3 sequence reads: CASSLGLAGVEDTQYF. CDR3 nucleotide sequence: TGTGCCAGCAGCCTTGGACTAGCGGGGGTCGAAGATACGCAGTATTTT. The chain combines TRBV9 with TRBJ2-3; 13 bases are a match to TRBD2. J lost 5 bases, V lost 4 bases, and 7 bases had no gene match. CDR1 and CDR2 (germline): SGDLS, YYNGEE. This CDR3 has 16 amino acids.

In DNA form, the CDR3 reads TGTGCCATCAGTCGGACAGGGAGTGGAGAGACCCAGTACTTC. Encoded protein: CAISRTGSGETQYF. The chain joins TRBV10-3 to TRBJ2-5; 8 bases match TRBD1. The CDR3 has 14 residues. After removal of 5 bases from V and 4 bases from J, the junction contained 6 bases not matched to a gene. The germline V gene has CDR1 ENHRY and CDR2 SYGVKD.

The V and J genes are TRBV27 and TRBJ1-1; 11 bases fit TRBD1. The CDR3 totals 15 residues. Trimming cost V 6 bases and J 10 bases; bases outside gene matches: 13. From germline, CDR1 is MNHEY and CDR2 SMNVEV (reference sequence). CDR3 in amino acids: CASSRGQGAGRRAFF. CDR3 DNA sequence: TGTGCCAGCAGCCGAGGACAGGGGGCGGGGAGGAGAGCTTTCTTT.

This chain joins TRBV10-3 and TRBJ2-1; 8 positions agree with TRBD1. With V trimmed by 6 bases and J by 6 bases, 7 bases remained unmatched. Per the germline V gene, CDR1 is ENHRY and CDR2 is SYGVKD. There are 14 residues in the CDR3. The CDR3 DNA reads TGTGCCATCAGCCGGGACAGGAGCGGCAATGAGCAGTTCTTC. It translates to CAISRDRSGNEQFF.

This chain links TRBV9 with TRBJ1-1, with D uncertain. CDR1 and CDR2 from the germline V gene are SGDLS and YYNGEE. The V end was cut by 0 bases, the J end by 1 base, with 10 bases between. This CDR3 region has 15 residues. CDR3 DNA: TGTGCCAGCAGCGTAGACGCAGGTCGGAACACTGAAGCTTTCTTT. Translated, it gives CASSVDAGRNTEAFF.

The rearrangement joins TRBV20-1 to TRBJ1-1; 12 bases match TRBD1. This CDR3 region has 10 residues. Germline V gene lookup returns CDR1 DFQATT and CDR2 SNEGSKA (reference sequence). Trimming removed 6 bases from V and 11 bases from J; junction bases left unmatched: 1. CDR3 DNA sequence: TGCAGTGCGGGACAGGGGGCGGCTTTCTTT. It encodes CSAGQGAAFF.

The chain recombines TRBV24-1 with TRBJ2-5; TRBD2 is a possible D gene (5 bases). Trimming cost V 2 bases and J 7 bases, with 16 bases left between them. This CDR3 region has 15 residues. Germline CDR1 reads KGHDR; CDR2 reads SFDVKD. CDR3: CATSDSRGLEGTQYF. DNA for the CDR3: TGTGCCACCAGTGATTCCCGAGGACTGGAAGGGACCCAGTACTTC.

CDR3: CASSSVAGGPYEQYF. CDR3 nucleotide sequence: TGTGCCAGCAGTTCCGTAGCGGGAGGCCCCTACGAGCAGTACTTC. The genes are TRBV2 and TRBJ2-7, with 10 nucleotides matching TRBD2. Germline V lookup: CDR1 SNHLY, CDR2 FYNNEI. The CDR3 is 15 amino acids. The trim removed 5 bases at V and 2 bases at J, leaving 6 bases unmatched.

The chain recombines TRBV19 with TRBJ2-7; 10 nucleotides align to TRBD1. This CDR3 is 15 amino acids long. The germline V gene has CDR1 LNHDA and CDR2 SQIVND (reference sequence). J was trimmed by 2 bases and V by 10 bases; bases with no gene match: 11. CDR3 protein: CATSPGQGRAYEQYV. CDR3 nucleotides: TGTGCCACGAGCCCGGGACAGGGGAGAGCCTACGAGCAGTACGTC.

This CDR3 is CSVQVANPNTGELFF. In nucleotides, the CDR3 is TGCAGCGTACAGGTGGCCAACCCGAACACCGGGGAGCTGTTTTTT. This chain links TRBV29-1 with TRBJ2-2, with D possibly TRBD1 on 5 matching bases. The germline gives CDR1 SQVTM, CDR2 ANQGSEA. V lost 6 bases, J lost 0 bases, and 14 bases lay in between. The CDR3 covers 15 residues.

The V call is TRBV7-3, the J call TRBJ2-7; D not resolved. CDR3 size: 13 residues. The germline gives CDR1 SGHTA, CDR2 FQGTGA. Between the trimmed V and J ends, which lost 2 bases and 6 bases, there was a span of 11 bases. CDR3 residues: CASSLRLRSEQYF. The CDR3 DNA reads TGTGCCAGCAGCTTACGCCTGCGTTCCGAGCAGTACTTC.

V is TRBV12-5 and J is TRBJ1-3; possible D gene TRBD1, 6 bases. V shed 2 bases and J shed 4 bases, with 15 bases lying between them. Germline CDR1 and CDR2: LGHNT and FRNRAP. The length of the CDR3 is 16 residues. The CDR3 loop reads CASGLTRGADGNTIYF. The CDR3 nucleotides read TGTGCTAGTGGTTTGACACGGGGGGCGGACGGAAACACCATATATTTT.

This sequence joins TRBV4-1 and TRBJ2-1; TRBD2 is a possible D gene (5 bases). CDR3 length equals 16 residues. CDR1 is MGHRA and CDR2 is YSYEKL in the germline V gene. Trimming took off 0 bases at V and 4 bases at J, with 13 bases between the two ends. This CDR3 is CASSQDPSGLYNEQFF. The CDR3 DNA reads as TGCGCCAGCAGCCAAGATCCAAGCGGACTTTACAATGAGCAGTTCTTC.

The rearrangement joins TRBV4-1 to TRBJ1-1, with D perhaps matching TRBD1 (6 bases). With 0 bases removed from V and 2 bases from J, the gap between germline ends came to 19 bases. CDR3 length: 18 residues. Germline loops: CDR1 MGHRA, CDR2 YSYEKL. DNA of the CDR3: TGCGCCAGCAGCCAAGAAAGGGGGACGATAAGGAGTAACACTGAAGCTTTCTTT. Its translation is CASSQERGTIRSNTEAFF.

In nucleotides, the CDR3 is TGCAGTGCTTCCCGAGAGGTAGAAGCTTTCTTT. Its translation is CSASREVEAFF. The chain carries TRBV20-1 and TRBJ1-1, with D unclear. The CDR3 runs to 11 residues. The germline CDR1 and CDR2 sequences are DFQATT and SNEGSKA (reference sequence). Trimming removed 5 bases at V and 8 bases at J, with 12 bases between.

This clone was seen only once. The genes are TRBV4-1 and TRBJ1-6; 9 bases line up with TRBD1. The CDR3 totals 15 residues. The V gene end was trimmed by 4 bases and the J gene end by 9 bases; junction bases not matched to a gene: 7. Germline V gene lookup returns CDR1 MGHRA and CDR2 YSYEKL. CDR3 nucleotides: TGCGCCAGCAGCCTACAGGGGGCGATTGGTTCACCCCTCCACTTT. This translates into CASSLQGAIGSPLHF.

This chain links TRBV27 with TRBJ2-4, with D possibly TRBD2 on 5 matching bases. Trimming left V 5 bases short and J 9 bases short, with 17 bases between. The CDR3 loop spans 14 amino acids. Germline V gives CDR1 MNHEY, CDR2 SMNVEV (reference sequence). CDR3 sequence (DNA): TGTGCCAGCAGTCCCCCGGGATCCTGGGGCATTCAGTACTTC. It yields the protein CASSPPGSWGIQYF.

The chain employs TRBV7-9 and TRBJ2-7; TRBD2 is a possible D gene (5 bases). Germline V gives CDR1 SEHNR, CDR2 FQNEAQ (reference sequence). Trimming took 5 bases from V and 5 from J, leaving 10 bases between them. CDR3 length: 12 amino acids. CDR3 amino acids: CASSPGRDEQYF. The CDR3 nucleotides are TGTGCCAGCAGCCCTGGGAGAGACGAGCAGTACTTC. The whole variable domain, filled in from reference TRBV7-9 and TRBJ2-7, reads DTGVSQNPRHKITKRGQNVTFRCDPISEHNRLYWYRQTLGQGPEFLTYFQNEAQLEKSRLLSDRFSAERPKGSFSTLEIQRTEQGDSAMYLCASSPGRDEQYFGPGTRLTVT.

V is TRBV7-2 and J is TRBJ1-1; D perhaps matches TRBD1 (5 bases). The CDR3 has 14 residues. The ends were cut back, 1 base at V and 4 bases at J, with 10 bases in the middle. Germline V CDR1 and CDR2: SGHTA, FQGNSA. CDR3 DNA sequence: TGTGCCAGCAGCTTAGAACAGGCCTCCACTGAAGCTTTCTTT. As protein: CASSLEQASTEAFF.

This clone was counted once. The V gene is TRBV6-1, the J gene TRBJ1-5; D possibly corresponds to TRBD1 (6 bases). The CDR3 has 15 amino acids. Germline-derived CDR1 and CDR2 are MNHNS and SASEGT. Between the trimmed V and J ends, which lost 2 bases and 2 bases, there was a span of 10 bases. In DNA, the CDR3 is TGTGCCAGCAGTGAAAGGGGGAAGGGCAATCAGCCCCAGCATTTT. Translating gives CASSERGKGNQPQHF.

The J gene is TRBJ1-5, the V gene TRBV20-1, with 9 bases matching TRBD1. J lost 3 bases, V lost 3 bases, and 21 bases had no gene match. The germline V gene has CDR1 DFQATT and CDR2 SNEGSKA (reference sequence). The CDR3 is 20 residues long. CDR3 DNA sequence: TGCAGTGCTAGTAGGGCACACAGGGGGCAGGCTGGTCTTCACAATCAGCCCCAGCATTTT. Its translation is CSASRAHRGQAGLHNQPQHF.

Regarding this clone: Within the sample, other DNA sequences also encode this same CDR3. V usage is TRBV19 and J usage is TRBJ2-5; TRBD1 matches at 8 bases. The J segment lost 5 bases and the V segment lost 1 base, leaving 3 bases of the junction unmatched. The length of the CDR3 is 14 residues. Looked up from germline, CDR1 is LNHDA and CDR2 is SQIVND (reference sequence). The CDR3 bases are TGTGCCAGTAGTATAGGACAGGGGAGGGAGACCCAGTACTTC. Its translation is CASSIGQGRETQYF. Supplemented by reference TRBV19 and TRBJ2-5, the full variable domain reads DGGITQSPKYLFRKEGQNVTLSCEQNLNHDAMYWYRQDPGQGLRLIYYSQIVNDFQKGDIAEGYSVSREKKESFPLTVTSAQKNPTAFYLCASSIGQGRETQYFGPGTRLLVL.

The rearrangement joins TRBV5-4 to TRBJ1-1; D is undetermined. Germline loops: CDR1 SGHNT, CDR2 YYREEE (reference sequence). The CDR3 length is 15 residues. The V end was cut by 0 bases, the J end by 2 bases, with 11 bases between. As DNA, the CDR3 is TGTGCCAGCAGCTTGGGCAGGTCGCCTAACACTGAAGCTTTCTTT. Protein product: CASSLGRSPNTEAFF.